This TCR beta chain was recorded in a study of tumor-infiltrating lymphocytes in primary liver carcinoma. Across the whole study: All patients had surgically resected primary liver carcinoma.

Blood RNA came from unsorted whole blood; germline DNA was also extracted. HBV chronically infected the treatment-naive patients. This clonotype was picked up a small number of times. Starting from about 0.5 ug of total RNA, TCR beta cDNA was produced with a primer in the constant region. Three nested multiplex PCR rounds, a slightly modified ARM-PCR method, built the TCR beta libraries. TRBV1-TRBV30 forward primers paired with a C-beta reverse primer were used in the first two PCR rounds, which ran roughly 10 cycles each. TCRdb reprocessed the multiplex PCR reads via MiXCR and lists one record per CDR3 protein. The sample records 330,000 or so distinct CDR3 sequences, around 60% being singletons. Trimming took 5 bases from V and 1 from J, leaving 9 bases between them. The CDR3 length is 13 residues.

The source material was peripheral blood. The chain carries TRBV12-3 or TRBV12-4 and TRBJ2-7; D is possibly TRBD1 (5 bases). This sequence was found in a man aged 40-55 years with primary liver carcinoma and hepatitis B virus infection. The CDR3 protein is CASSKTASYEQYF. The CDR3 DNA follows: TGTGCCAGCAGTAAGACAGCTTCCTACGAGCAGTACTTC.